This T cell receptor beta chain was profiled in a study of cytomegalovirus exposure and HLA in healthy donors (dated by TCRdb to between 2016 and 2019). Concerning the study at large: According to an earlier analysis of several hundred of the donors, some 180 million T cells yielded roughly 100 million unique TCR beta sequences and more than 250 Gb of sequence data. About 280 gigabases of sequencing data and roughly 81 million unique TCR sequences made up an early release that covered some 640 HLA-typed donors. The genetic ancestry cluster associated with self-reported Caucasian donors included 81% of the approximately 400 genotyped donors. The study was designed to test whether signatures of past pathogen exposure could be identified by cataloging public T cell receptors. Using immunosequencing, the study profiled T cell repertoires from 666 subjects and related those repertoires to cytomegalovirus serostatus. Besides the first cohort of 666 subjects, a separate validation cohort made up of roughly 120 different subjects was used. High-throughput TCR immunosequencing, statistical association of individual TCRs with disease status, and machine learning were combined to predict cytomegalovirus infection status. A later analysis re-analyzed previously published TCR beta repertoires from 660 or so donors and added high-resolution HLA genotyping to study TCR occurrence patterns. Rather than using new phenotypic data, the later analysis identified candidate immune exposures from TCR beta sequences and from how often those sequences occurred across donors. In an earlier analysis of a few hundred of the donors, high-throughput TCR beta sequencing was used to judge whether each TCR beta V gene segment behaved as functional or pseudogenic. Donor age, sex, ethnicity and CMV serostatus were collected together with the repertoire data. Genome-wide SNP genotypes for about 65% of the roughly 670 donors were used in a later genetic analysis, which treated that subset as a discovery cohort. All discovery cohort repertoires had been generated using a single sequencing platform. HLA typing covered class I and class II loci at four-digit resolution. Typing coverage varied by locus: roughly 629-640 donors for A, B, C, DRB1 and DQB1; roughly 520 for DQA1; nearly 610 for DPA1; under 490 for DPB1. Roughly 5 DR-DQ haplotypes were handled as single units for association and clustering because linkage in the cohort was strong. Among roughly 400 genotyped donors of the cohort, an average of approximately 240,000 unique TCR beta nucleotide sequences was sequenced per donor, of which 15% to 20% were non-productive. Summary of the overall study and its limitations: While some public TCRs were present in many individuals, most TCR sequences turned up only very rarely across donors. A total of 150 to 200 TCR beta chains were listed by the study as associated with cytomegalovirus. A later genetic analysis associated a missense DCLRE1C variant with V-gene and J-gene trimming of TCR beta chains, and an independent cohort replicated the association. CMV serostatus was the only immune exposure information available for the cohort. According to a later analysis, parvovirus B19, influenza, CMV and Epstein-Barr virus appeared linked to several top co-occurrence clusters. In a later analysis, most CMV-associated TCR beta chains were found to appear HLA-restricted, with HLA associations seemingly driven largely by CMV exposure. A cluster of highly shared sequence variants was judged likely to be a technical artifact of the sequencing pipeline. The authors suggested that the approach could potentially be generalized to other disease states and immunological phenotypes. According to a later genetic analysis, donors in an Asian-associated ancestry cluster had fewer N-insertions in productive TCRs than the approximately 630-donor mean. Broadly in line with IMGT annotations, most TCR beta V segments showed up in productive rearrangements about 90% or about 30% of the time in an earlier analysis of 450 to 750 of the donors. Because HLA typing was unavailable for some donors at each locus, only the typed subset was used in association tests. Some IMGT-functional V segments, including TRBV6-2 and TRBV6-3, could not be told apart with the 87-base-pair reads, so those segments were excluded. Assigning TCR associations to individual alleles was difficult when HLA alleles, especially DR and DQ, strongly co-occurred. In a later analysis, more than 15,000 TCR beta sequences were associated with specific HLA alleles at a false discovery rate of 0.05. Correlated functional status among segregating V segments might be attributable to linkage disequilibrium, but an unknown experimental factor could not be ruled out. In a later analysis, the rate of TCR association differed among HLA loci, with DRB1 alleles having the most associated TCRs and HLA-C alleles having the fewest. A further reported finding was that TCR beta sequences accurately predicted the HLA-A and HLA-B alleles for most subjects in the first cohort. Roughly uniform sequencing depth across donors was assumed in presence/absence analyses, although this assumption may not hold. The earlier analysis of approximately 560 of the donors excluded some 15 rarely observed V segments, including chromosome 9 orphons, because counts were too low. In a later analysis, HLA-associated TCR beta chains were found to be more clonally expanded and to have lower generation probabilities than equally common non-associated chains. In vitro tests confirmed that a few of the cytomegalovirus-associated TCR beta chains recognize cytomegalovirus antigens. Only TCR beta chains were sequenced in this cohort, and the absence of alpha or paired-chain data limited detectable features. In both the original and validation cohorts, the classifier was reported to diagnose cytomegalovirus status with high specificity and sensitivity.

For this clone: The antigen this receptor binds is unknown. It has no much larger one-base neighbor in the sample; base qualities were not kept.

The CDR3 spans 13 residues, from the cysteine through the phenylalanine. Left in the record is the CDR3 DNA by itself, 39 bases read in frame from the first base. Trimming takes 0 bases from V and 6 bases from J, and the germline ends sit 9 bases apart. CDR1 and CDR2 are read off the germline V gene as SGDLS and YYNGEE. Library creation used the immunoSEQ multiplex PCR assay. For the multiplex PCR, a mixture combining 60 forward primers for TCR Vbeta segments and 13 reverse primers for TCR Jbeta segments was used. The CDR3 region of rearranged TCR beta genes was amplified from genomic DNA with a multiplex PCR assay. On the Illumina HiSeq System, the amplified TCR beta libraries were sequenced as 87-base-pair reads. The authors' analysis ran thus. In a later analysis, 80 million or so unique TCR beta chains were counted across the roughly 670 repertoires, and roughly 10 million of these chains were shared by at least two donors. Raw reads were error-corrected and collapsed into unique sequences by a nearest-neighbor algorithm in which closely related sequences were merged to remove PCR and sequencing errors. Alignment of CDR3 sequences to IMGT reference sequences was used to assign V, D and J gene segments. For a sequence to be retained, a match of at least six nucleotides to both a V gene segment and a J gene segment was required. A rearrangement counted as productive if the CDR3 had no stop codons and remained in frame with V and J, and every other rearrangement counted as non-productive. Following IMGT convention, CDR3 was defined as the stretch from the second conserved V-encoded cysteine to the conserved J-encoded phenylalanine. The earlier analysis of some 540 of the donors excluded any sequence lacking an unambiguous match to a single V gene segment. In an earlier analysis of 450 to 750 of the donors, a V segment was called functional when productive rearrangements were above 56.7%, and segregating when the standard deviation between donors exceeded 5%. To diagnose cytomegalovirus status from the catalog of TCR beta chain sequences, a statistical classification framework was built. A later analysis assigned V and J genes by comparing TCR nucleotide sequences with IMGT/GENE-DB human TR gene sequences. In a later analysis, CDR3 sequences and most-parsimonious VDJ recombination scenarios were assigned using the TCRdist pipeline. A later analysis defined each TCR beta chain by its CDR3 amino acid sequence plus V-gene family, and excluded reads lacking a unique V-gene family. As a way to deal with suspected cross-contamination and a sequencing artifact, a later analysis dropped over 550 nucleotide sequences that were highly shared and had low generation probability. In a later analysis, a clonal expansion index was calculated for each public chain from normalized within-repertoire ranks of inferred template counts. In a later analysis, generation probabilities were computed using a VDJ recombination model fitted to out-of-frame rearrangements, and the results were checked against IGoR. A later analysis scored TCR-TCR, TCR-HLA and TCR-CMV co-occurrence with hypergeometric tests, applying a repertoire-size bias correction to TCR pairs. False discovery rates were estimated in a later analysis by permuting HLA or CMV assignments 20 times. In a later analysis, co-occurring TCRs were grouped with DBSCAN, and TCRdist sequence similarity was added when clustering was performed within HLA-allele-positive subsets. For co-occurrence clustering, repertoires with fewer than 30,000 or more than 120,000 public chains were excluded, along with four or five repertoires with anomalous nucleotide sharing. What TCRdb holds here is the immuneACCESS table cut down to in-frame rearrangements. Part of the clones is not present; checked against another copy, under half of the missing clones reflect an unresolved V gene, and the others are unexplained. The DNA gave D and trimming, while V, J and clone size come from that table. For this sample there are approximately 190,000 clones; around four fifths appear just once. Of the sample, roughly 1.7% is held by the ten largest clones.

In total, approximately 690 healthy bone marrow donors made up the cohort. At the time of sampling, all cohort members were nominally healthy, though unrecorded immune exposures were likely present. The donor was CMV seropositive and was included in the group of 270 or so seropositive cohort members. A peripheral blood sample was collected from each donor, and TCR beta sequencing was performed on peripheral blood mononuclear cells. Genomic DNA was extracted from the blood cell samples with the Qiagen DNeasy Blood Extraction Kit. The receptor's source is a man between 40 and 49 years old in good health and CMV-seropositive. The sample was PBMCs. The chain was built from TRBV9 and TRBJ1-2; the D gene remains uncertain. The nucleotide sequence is TGTGCCAGCAGCGTAGGTTTCTATGATGGCTACACCTTC. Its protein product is CASSVGFYDGYTF. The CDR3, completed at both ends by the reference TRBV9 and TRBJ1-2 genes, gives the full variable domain DSGVTQTPKHLITATGQRVTLRCSPRSGDLSVYWYQQSLDQGLQFLIQYYNGEERAKGNILERFSAQQFPDLHSELNLSSLELGDSALYFCASSVGFYDGYTFGSGTRLTVV.